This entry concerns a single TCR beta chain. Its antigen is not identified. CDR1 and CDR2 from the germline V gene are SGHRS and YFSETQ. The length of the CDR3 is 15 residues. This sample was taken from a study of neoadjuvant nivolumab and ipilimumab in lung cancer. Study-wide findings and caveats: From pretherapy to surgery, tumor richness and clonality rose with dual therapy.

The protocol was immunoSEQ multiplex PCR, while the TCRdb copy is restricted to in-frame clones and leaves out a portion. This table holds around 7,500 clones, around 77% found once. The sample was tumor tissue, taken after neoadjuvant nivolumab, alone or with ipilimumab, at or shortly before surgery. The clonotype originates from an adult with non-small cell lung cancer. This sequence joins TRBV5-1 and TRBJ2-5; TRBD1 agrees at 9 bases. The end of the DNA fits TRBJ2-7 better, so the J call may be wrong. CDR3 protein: CASSLVIGQGPEQYF. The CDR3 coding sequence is TGCGCCAGCAGCTTGGTAATAGGACAGGGGCCCGAGCAGTACTTC.